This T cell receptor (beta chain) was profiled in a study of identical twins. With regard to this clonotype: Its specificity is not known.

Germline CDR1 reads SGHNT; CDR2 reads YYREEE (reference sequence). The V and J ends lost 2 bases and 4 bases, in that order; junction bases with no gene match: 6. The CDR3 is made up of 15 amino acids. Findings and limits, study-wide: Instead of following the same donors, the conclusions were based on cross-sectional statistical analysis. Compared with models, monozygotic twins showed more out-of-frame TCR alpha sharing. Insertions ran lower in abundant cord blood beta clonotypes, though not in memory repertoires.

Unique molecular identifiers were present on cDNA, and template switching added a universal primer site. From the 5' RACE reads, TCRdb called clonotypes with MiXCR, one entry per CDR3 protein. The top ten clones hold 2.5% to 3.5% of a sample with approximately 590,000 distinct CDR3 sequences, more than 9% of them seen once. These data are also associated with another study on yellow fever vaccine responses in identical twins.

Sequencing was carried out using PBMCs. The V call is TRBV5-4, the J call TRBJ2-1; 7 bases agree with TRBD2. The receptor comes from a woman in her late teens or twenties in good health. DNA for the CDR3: TGTGCCAGCAGCTTTGGTGGGGGGGGGTACAATGAGCAGTTCTTC. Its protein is CASSFGGGGYNEQFF.